This T cell receptor (beta chain) was captured in a study of blood T cell repertoires in COVID-19. Study details: COVID-19 samples collected from the United States, Italy and Spain covered acute and convalescent phases. From T cells, B-cell-depleted T cells, or PBMCs came the material, which was cDNA or gDNA.

As processed by the authors: By means of reference gene primer amplification, nucleated cell counts were estimated. Profiled with immunoSEQ multiplex PCR; TCRdb holds only in-frame clones, not every one. V, J and clone size are those of that table, while D and trimming were read from the DNA. The table records under 350,000 clones, around 84% of them present only once. J lost 2 bases, V lost 6 bases, and 8 bases had no gene match. The CDR3 spans 15 residues. CDR1 MNHEY and CDR2 SMNVEV come from the germline V gene (reference sequence). This chain joins TRBV27 and TRBJ1-1, with 8 bases matching TRBD1. Sequencing was done on a sample of peripheral blood. The clonotype was recovered from a man between 65 and 79 years old with acute or convalescent COVID-19. CDR3 DNA sequence: TGTGCCAGCAGGGGACAGGATAGAATAAACACTGAAGCTTTCTTT. This gives the protein CASRGQDRINTEAFF.